The 9 T cell receptor beta chains reported below all come from one sample, sequenced in a study of Ad26.COV2.S vaccination and SARS-CoV-2 variants. The assay was immunoSEQ multiplex PCR, and TCRdb's table has in-frame clones only and misses some. The data hold some 190,000 clones, with roughly 87% observed a single time. The sequencing here drew on peripheral blood, taken after recovery from COVID-19. The receptor set was obtained from a human donor who had recovered from COVID-19.

This clone was recorded only once. The chain carries TRBV6-5 and TRBJ1-2, with 8 bases fitting TRBD1. The V segment lost 8 bases and the J segment 4 bases; nucleotides outside the gene matches: 6. The CDR3 runs to 13 residues. Germline CDR1 is MNHEY and CDR2 is SVGAGI. The CDR3 nucleotides are TGTGCCAGCCTGCAGGACAGGGTCTATGGCTACACCTTC. Residues: CASLQDRVYGYTF.

The chain uses TRBV7-9 and TRBJ2-3, with no clear D. Trimming removed 0 bases at V and 5 bases at J, with 18 bases between. This CDR3 has 17 amino acids. In germline, CDR1 is SEHNR, CDR2 FQNEAQ (reference sequence). The CDR3 protein is CASSLAQRLGPLDTQYF. As DNA, the CDR3 is TGTGCCAGCAGCTTAGCGCAGAGACTCGGACCGTTAGATACGCAGTATTTT. Filled out from reference TRBV7-9 and TRBJ2-3, the complete variable domain reads DTGVSQNPRHKITKRGQNVTFRCDPISEHNRLYWYRQTLGQGPEFLTYFQNEAQLEKSRLLSDRFSAERPKGSFSTLEIQRTEQGDSAMYLCASSLAQRLGPLDTQYFGPGTRLTVL.

V is TRBV29-1 and J is TRBJ1-5, with D unclear. The length of the CDR3 is 10 residues. CDR1 SQVTM and CDR2 ANQGSEA come from the germline V gene. Trimming took 4 bases from V and 5 from J, leaving 3 bases between them. CDR3 nucleotides: TGCAGCGTTGGGGATCAGCCCCAGCATTTT. Its protein product is CSVGDQPQHF.

This rearrangement joins TRBV6-5 to TRBJ1-2, with D possibly matching TRBD1 (6 bases). Germline assignment: CDR1 MNHEY and CDR2 SVGAGI. The CDR3 is made up of 13 amino acids. V was cut by 5 bases and J by 5 bases, with 12 bases left in between. CDR3 residues: CASSMGALYGYTF. CDR3 DNA sequence: TGTGCCAGCAGTATGGGGGCCTTATATGGCTACACCTTC.

The chain employs TRBV5-1 and TRBJ2-7; TRBD1 matches 10 bases. Germline V gene lookup returns CDR1 SGHRS and CDR2 YFSETQ. The CDR3 is 15 amino acids. V dropped 1 base and J dropped 6; count of bases not matched to a gene: 7. DNA for the CDR3: TGCGCCAGCAGCTTGCTGGGACAGGGGTTTCGCGAGCAGTACTTC. Its translation is CASSLLGQGFREQYF.

The V gene is TRBV2, the J gene TRBJ2-2, with unresolved D. This CDR3 has 14 amino acids. V shed 5 bases and J shed 4 bases, with 11 bases lying between them. The germline CDR1 and CDR2 sequences are SNHLY and FYNNEI. CDR3 residues: CASSPGFFTGELFF. CDR3 DNA sequence: TGTGCCAGCAGTCCTGGATTTTTCACCGGGGAGCTGTTTTTT.

This clone was recorded a few times. The V call is TRBV9, the J call TRBJ1-6; D unclear. The CDR3 length is 15 residues. The V end was cut by 4 bases, the J end by 8 bases, with 16 bases between. CDR1 SGDLS and CDR2 YYNGEE come from the germline V gene. The CDR3, as DNA: TGTGCCAGCAGCCTCACCGGAAGGCCTGATTCACCCCTCCACTTT. This gives the protein CASSLTGRPDSPLHF. Drawing the rest from reference TRBV9 and TRBJ1-6, the complete variable domain is DSGVTQTPKHLITATGQRVTLRCSPRSGDLSVYWYQQSLDQGLQFLIQYYNGEERAKGNILERFSAQQFPDLHSELNLSSLELGDSALYFCASSLTGRPDSPLHFGNGTRLTVT.

The J gene is TRBJ2-7, the V gene TRBV18, with 8 bases fitting TRBD2. Germline lookup yields CDR1 KGHSH and CDR2 LQKENI. The CDR3 is 13 amino acids. The junction had 5 bases not matched to a gene; V was cut back by 4 bases and J by 6 bases. This chain's CDR3 is CASSLHGGGEQYF. CDR3 in DNA: TGTGCCAGCTCACTGCACGGGGGGGGCGAGCAGTACTTC.

The chain is built from TRBV2 and TRBJ2-3; D call uncertain. The CDR3 runs 12 residues. V was shortened by 7 bases and J by 3 bases, with 8 bases between the two germline ends. In germline, CDR1 is SNHLY, CDR2 FYNNEI. CDR3 residues: CASKMWTDTQYF. The CDR3 DNA follows: TGTGCCAGCAAAATGTGGACAGATACGCAGTATTTT.